Each of the 29 T cell receptor beta chains below was sequenced from the same sample in a study of shared clonotypes between healthy human individuals. The protocol was immunoSEQ multiplex PCR, while the TCRdb copy is restricted to in-frame clones and leaves out a portion. The table lists under 650,000 clones, 90% to 96% of them singletons. Sequenced material: naive CD4+ T cells sorted from blood. Subset: CD45RA+ positively selected. The source is a woman aged 25-40 years in good health.

V is TRBV6-1 and J is TRBJ1-5; D unclear. Germline V gene lookup returns CDR1 MNHNS and CDR2 SASEGT. The CDR3 has 14 amino acids. The germline V and J ends were trimmed by 7 bases and 2 bases, with 12 bases remaining between them. CDR3 region: CASNSITGNQPQHF. CDR3 coding DNA: TGTGCCAGCAACTCAATAACAGGCAATCAGCCCCAGCATTTT.

The chain recombines TRBV19 with TRBJ1-3; no reliable D call. V dropped 5 bases and J dropped 4 bases, with 12 bases sitting between them. Germline V gives CDR1 LNHDA, CDR2 SQIVND (reference sequence). The CDR3 extends over 14 amino acids. CDR3 coding DNA: TGTGCCAGTAGTTCCAGCGGGTCCGGAAACACCATATATTTT. Translation: CASSSSGSGNTIYF.

The V gene is TRBV4-1, the J gene TRBJ1-2, with 10 bases lining up with TRBD1. The CDR3 spans 15 residues. The J segment lost 6 bases and the V segment lost 1 base, leaving 5 bases of the junction unmatched. Germline loops: CDR1 MGHRA, CDR2 YSYEKL. DNA for the CDR3: TGCGCCAGCAGCCAAGTAACCGGGACAGGGGATGGCTACACCTTC. This encodes CASSQVTGTGDGYTF.

V is TRBV19 and J is TRBJ2-7, with a tentative D call TRBD1 (8 bases). The CDR3 runs to 17 residues. Trimming took off 10 bases at V and 3 bases at J, with 28 bases between the two ends. CDR1 and CDR2 (germline): LNHDA, SQIVND (reference sequence). For the CDR3, the DNA is TGTGCCACAGGGGGCAGGGAGGGTTCGGTCTCCTTCTACGAGCAGTACTTC. Residues: CATGGREGSVSFYEQYF. Based on the CDR3 plus reference TRBV19 and TRBJ2-7, the full variable domain is DGGITQSPKYLFRKEGQNVTLSCEQNLNHDAMYWYRQDPGQGLRLIYYSQIVNDFQKGDIAEGYSVSREKKESFPLTVTSAQKNPTAFYLCATGGREGSVSFYEQYFGPGTRLTVT.

The chain combines TRBV6-5 with TRBJ1-1; D not certain. In germline, CDR1 is MNHEY, CDR2 SVGAGI. The CDR3 covers 15 residues. V lost 7 bases, J lost 1 base, and 16 bases lay in between. CDR3 DNA: TGTGCCAGCACCTACGATAGAAGCGGGAACACTGAAGCTTTCTTT. Translated, it gives CASTYDRSGNTEAFF.

The V gene is TRBV5-8, the J gene TRBJ2-1, with 7 bases fitting TRBD2. CDR3 length: 16 residues. Germline trimming cut 4 bases from V and 3 bases from J; bases unmatched to any gene: 10. The germline gives CDR1 SGHTS, CDR2 YDEGEE. The CDR3 DNA reads as TGTGCCAGCAGCCGCCTAGCGGCTAACTTCTACAATGAGCAGTTCTTC. Translated: CASSRLAANFYNEQFF.

V and J are TRBV19 and TRBJ2-3; D gene uncertain. CDR3 length equals 14 residues. V dropped 3 bases and J dropped 5 bases, with 12 bases sitting between them. Germline V lookup: CDR1 LNHDA, CDR2 SQIVND (reference sequence). This CDR3 is CASSMRSWGDTQYF. The CDR3, as DNA: TGTGCCAGTAGTATGCGGTCCTGGGGAGATACGCAGTATTTT.

The chain employs TRBV28 and TRBJ2-1; 15 positions match TRBD2. Per germline, CDR1 MDHEN and CDR2 SYDVKM. V gave up 5 bases and J gave up 9 bases; unmatched junction bases: 8. CDR3 size: 16 residues. Written as DNA, the CDR3 is TGTGCCAGCAGTCCCCTACCGGGACTAGCGGGAGGTGAGCAGTTCTTC. It yields the protein CASSPLPGLAGGEQFF.

Regarding this clone: This same CDR3 is encoded by further DNA sequences in the sample. This chain uses TRBV6-1 with TRBJ2-6; D is uncertain. V was shortened by 1 base and J by 0 bases, with 4 bases between the two germline ends. Germline V lookup: CDR1 MNHNS, CDR2 SASEGT. CDR3 length: 15 amino acids. CDR3 in DNA: TGTGCCAGCAGTGAAGGGGGCTCTGGGGCCAACGTCCTGACTTTC. Translated: CASSEGGSGANVLTF.

As DNA, the CDR3 is TGTGCCAGCGGCGCCGGGGAGAGCTTACATCAGCCCCAGCATTTT. It yields the protein CASGAGESLHQPQHF. The chain is built from TRBV5-4 and TRBJ1-5; no clear D gene. Germline CDR1 reads SGHNT; CDR2 reads YYREEE (reference sequence). This CDR3 is 15 amino acids long. Trimming left V 7 bases short and J 5 bases short, with 19 bases between. The complete variable domain, with remaining parts taken from reference TRBV5-4 and TRBJ1-5, reads ETGVTQSPTHLIKTRGQQVTLRCSSQSGHNTVSWYQQALGQGPQFIFQYYREEENGRGNFPPRFSGLQFPNYSSELNVNALELDDSALYLCASGAGESLHQPQHFGDGTRLSIL.

The chain couples TRBV30 to TRBJ2-7; TRBD1 aligns across 9 bases. The germline CDR1 and CDR2 sequences are GTSNPN and SVGIG (reference sequence). The CDR3 extends over 14 amino acids. V lost 3 bases and J lost 2; bases outside the gene matches: 5. CDR3 amino acids: CAWRTTGGPYEQYF. The DNA of the CDR3 is TGTGCCTGGAGGACAACAGGGGGCCCCTACGAGCAGTACTTC.

This sequence joins TRBV21-1 and TRBJ2-7; no DNA check was done on the table's D call, TRBD1. TRBV21-1 is deemed a pseudogene. CDR3 length equals 16 residues. The CDR3 sequence is CASSSRPGQDVCEQYF. The CDR3, as DNA: TGTGCCAGCAGCTCTCGTCCGGGACAGGACGTTTGCGAGCAGTACTTC.

The J gene is TRBJ2-5, the V gene TRBV19; 11 nucleotides agree with TRBD1. The ends lost 5 bases at V and 1 base at J; junction bases unmatched: 6. The CDR3 loop spans 16 amino acids. The V gene's germline CDR1 is LNHDA and CDR2 SQIVND (reference sequence). The CDR3 sequence: CASSHPGQGVQETQYF. Written as DNA, the CDR3 is TGTGCCAGTAGTCATCCGGGACAGGGGGTCCAAGAGACCCAGTACTTC. Complete variable domain (other parts from reference TRBV19 and TRBJ2-5): DGGITQSPKYLFRKEGQNVTLSCEQNLNHDAMYWYRQDPGQGLRLIYYSQIVNDFQKGDIAEGYSVSREKKESFPLTVTSAQKNPTAFYLCASSHPGQGVQETQYFGPGTRLLVL.

The rearrangement uses TRBV15 and TRBJ1-1; D is undetermined. This CDR3 spans 13 amino acids. CDR1 and CDR2 (germline): LNHNV, YYDKDF (reference sequence). V was trimmed by 3 bases and J by 7 bases, leaving 12 bases between them. The CDR3 DNA reads TGTGCCACCAGCAGGACATTCTTAAATGAAGCTTTCTTT. It yields the protein CATSRTFLNEAFF.

V usage is TRBV7-3 and J usage is TRBJ2-1; the D gene is possibly TRBD2 (5 bases). The length of the CDR3 is 14 residues. The V end lost 5 bases, the J end lost 8 bases, and 16 bases lay between the germline ends. CDR1 and CDR2 from the germline V gene are SGHTA and FQGTGA. In DNA, the CDR3 is TGTGCCAGCAGCCCCGGGCTAGCTAACGATGAGCAGTTCTTC. This codes for CASSPGLANDEQFF.

The chain joins TRBV19 to TRBJ2-2; TRBD2 matches at 15 bases. This CDR3 has 18 amino acids. The ends lost 6 bases at V and 3 bases at J; junction bases unmatched: 8. Germline-derived CDR1 and CDR2 are LNHDA and SQIVND (reference sequence). In DNA, the CDR3 is TGTGCCAGTAGGCGCAAGGGACTAGCGGGAGGAGACACCGGGGAGCTGTTTTTT. It yields the protein CASRRKGLAGGDTGELFF.

V gene TRBV7-9 combines with J gene TRBJ2-7; 10 bases are a match to TRBD1. The V and J ends lost 5 bases and 3 bases, in that order; junction bases with no gene match: 7. Germline loops: CDR1 SEHNR, CDR2 FQNEAQ (reference sequence). The CDR3 length is 15 residues. In DNA, the CDR3 is TGTGCCAGCAGCCTAACGGGGACAGGGGACTACGAGCAGTACTTC. Protein product: CASSLTGTGDYEQYF.

The chain recombines TRBV7-9 with TRBJ1-2, with TRBD1 identical over 7 bases. With 5 bases clipped from V and 4 bases from J, the junction kept 4 bases outside the gene matches. This CDR3 comprises 13 residues. Per germline, CDR1 SEHNR and CDR2 FQNEAQ (reference sequence). CDR3 region: CASSDRDSYGYTF. The CDR3 DNA sequence: TGTGCCAGCAGCGACAGGGACAGCTATGGCTACACCTTC. The whole variable domain, remainder taken from reference TRBV7-9 and TRBJ1-2, is DTGVSQNPRHKITKRGQNVTFRCDPISEHNRLYWYRQTLGQGPEFLTYFQNEAQLEKSRLLSDRFSAERPKGSFSTLEIQRTEQGDSAMYLCASSDRDSYGYTFGSGTRLTVV.

This sequence joins TRBV4-2 and TRBJ2-7; no firm D call. Germline V gene lookup returns CDR1 LGHNA and CDR2 YNFKEQ. CDR3 size: 14 residues. The V gene lost 4 bases and the J gene lost 3 bases, with 13 bases spanning the gap. The CDR3 loop is CASSPQADNYEQYF. The CDR3 nucleotides are TGTGCCAGCAGCCCCCAGGCAGACAACTACGAGCAGTACTTC.

The chain links TRBV11-2 to TRBJ2-5, with 8 nucleotides matching TRBD1. Germline V gives CDR1 SGHAT, CDR2 FQNNGV. Unmatched junction bases numbered 4, after V lost 5 bases and J lost 5 bases. The CDR3 length is 13 residues. The CDR3: CASSRHRGETQYF. CDR3 DNA: TGTGCCAGCAGCCGGCACAGGGGGGAGACCCAGTACTTC. The whole variable domain, filled in from reference TRBV11-2 and TRBJ2-5, reads EAGVAQSPRYKIIEKRQSVAFWCNPISGHATLYWYQQILGQGPKLLIQFQNNGVVDDSQLPKDRFSAERLKGVDSTLKIQPAKLEDSAVYLCASSRHRGETQYFGPGTRLLVL.

In this sample, this clone turned up once. This chain links TRBV7-9 with TRBJ1-3; no reliable D call. CDR1 and CDR2 from the germline V gene are SEHNR and FQNEAQ (reference sequence). CDR3 length equals 12 residues. CDR3 region: CAHTNSGNTIYF. The DNA for the CDR3 is TGTGCACACACCAACTCTGGAAACACCATATATTTT.

The chain employs TRBV5-1 and TRBJ2-3, with 11 bases fitting TRBD2. Germline V CDR1 and CDR2: SGHRS, YFSETQ. CDR3 length: 16 residues. The trim removed 4 bases at V and 0 bases at J, leaving 4 bases unmatched. The CDR3 DNA reads TGCGCCAGCAGCCCCCGGACTAGCGGGAGCACAGATACGCAGTATTTT. Amino acids: CASSPRTSGSTDTQYF.

V usage is TRBV7-2 and J usage is TRBJ1-1, with D unresolved. Germline V CDR1 and CDR2: SGHTA, FQGNSA. V was pared by 3 bases and J by 1 base, with 6 bases between. There are 13 residues in the CDR3. The chain's CDR3 is CASSLRGNTEAFF. The CDR3, as DNA: TGTGCCAGCAGCTTGAGAGGGAACACTGAAGCTTTCTTT.

The V call is TRBV5-3, the J call TRBJ2-5; 7 positions match TRBD1. TRBV5-3 is an ORF, with its function uncertain. J was trimmed by 4 bases and V by 8 bases; bases with no gene match: 5. This CDR3 contains 12 residues. The CDR3 nucleotides are TGTGCCAGGGGGACAGTTGCAGAGACCCAGTACTTC. Translation: CARGTVAETQYF.

The rearrangement joins TRBV5-1 to TRBJ2-3, with D possibly being TRBD1 or TRBD2 (5 bases each). The CDR3 consists of 15 residues. Germline V gene lookup returns CDR1 SGHRS and CDR2 YFSETQ. V lost 1 base to trimming and J lost 5 bases, with 14 bases between them. CDR3: CASSLLGEREDTQYF. CDR3 coding DNA: TGCGCCAGCAGCTTGTTGGGGGAGAGGGAAGATACGCAGTATTTT.

This rearrangement joins TRBV27 to TRBJ1-2; D is uncertain. CDR3 length: 15 amino acids. Trimming took off 0 bases at V and 4 bases at J, with 12 bases between the two ends. The germline V gene encodes CDR1 MNHEY and CDR2 SMNVEV (reference sequence). CDR3 sequence: CASSLSMAATYGYTF. In DNA form, the CDR3 reads TGTGCCAGCAGTTTATCCATGGCAGCTACCTATGGCTACACCTTC.

The chain uses TRBV28 and TRBJ2-7; 9 nucleotides line up with TRBD1. V was pared by 6 bases and J by 2 bases, with 26 bases of the junction left unmatched. The V gene's germline CDR1 is MDHEN and CDR2 SYDVKM. The length of the CDR3 is 21 residues. CDR3 amino acids: CASSVEGHSVQGAHPPYEQYF. As DNA, the CDR3 is TGTGCCAGCAGCGTCGAGGGGCATAGCGTACAGGGGGCCCACCCCCCCTACGAGCAGTACTTC.

The chain couples TRBV15 to TRBJ2-1; no clear D. From germline, CDR1 is LNHNV and CDR2 YYDKDF (reference sequence). There are 13 residues in the CDR3. Trimming left V 2 bases short and J 15 bases short, with 17 bases between. The CDR3 protein is CATSRYPAGFWFF. CDR3 coding DNA: TGTGCCACCAGCAGATATCCCGCCGGATTTTGGTTCTTC.

The chain employs TRBV7-9 and TRBJ2-5; 7 bases are shared with TRBD1. The CDR3 sequence is 13 residues long. Per germline, CDR1 SEHNR and CDR2 FQNEAQ (reference sequence). The V and J ends lost 7 bases and 5 bases, in that order; junction bases with no gene match: 7. The CDR3 loop is CASNRQGRETQYF. DNA for the CDR3: TGTGCCAGCAATCGACAGGGTCGGGAGACCCAGTACTTC. Full variable domain (outside the CDR3, taken from reference TRBV7-9 and TRBJ2-5): DTGVSQNPRHKITKRGQNVTFRCDPISEHNRLYWYRQTLGQGPEFLTYFQNEAQLEKSRLLSDRFSAERPKGSFSTLEIQRTEQGDSAMYLCASNRQGRETQYFGPGTRLLVL.